This T cell receptor beta chain emerged from a study of early stage breast cancer tumors. The study, taken as a whole, reports: Most shared enriched TCRB sequences were commonly generated ones.

J gave up 4 bases and V 6 bases, and 3 bases lay outside the gene matches. The CDR3 runs 13 residues. Per germline, CDR1 KGHSH and CDR2 LQKENI. Turning to this clone: Its matching antigen is unknown.

Generated by immunoSEQ multiplex PCR, the TCRdb table keeps only in-frame clones and is missing some. The data hold about 29,000 clones, with roughly 86% observed a single time. V usage is TRBV18 and J usage is TRBJ1-3, with 7 bases matching TRBD1. Sequenced input: blood. This clonotype was sampled from a person aged 45 to 60 with breast cancer. Here the CDR3 DNA reads TGTGCCAGCTCGGAGGGGGCCGGAAACACCATATATTTT. This translates into CASSEGAGNTIYF.